This T cell receptor (beta chain) was recovered during a study of control samples from healthy donors and cancer patients. Some clones are missing from TCRdb's copy, which holds only in-frame ones; the method was immunoSEQ multiplex PCR. The sample yields about 120,000 clones, 75% to 90% seen once. Sequenced: PBMCs. The clonotype was recovered from a woman between 50 and 59 years old with colorectal cancer.

CDR3 amino acids: CASVGQGQGGYTF. CDR3 bases: TGTGCCAGTGTAGGCCAGGGACAAGGTGGCTACACCTTC. This chain connects TRBV19 to TRBJ1-2; D is perhaps TRBD1 (6 bases). V lost 8 bases to trimming and J lost 7 bases, with 17 bases between them. Germline V lookup: CDR1 LNHDA, CDR2 SQIVND (reference sequence). CDR3 size: 13 residues.